This is a list of T cell receptor beta chains from one sample in a study of T cell responses to AZD1222 COVID-19 vaccine. Repertoires were generated with immunoSEQ multiplex PCR, while TCRdb's copy carries only in-frame clones and drops some. The sample contains around 170,000 clones, over 75% of which appear only once. This specimen consisted of peripheral blood, obtained on day 0 of AZD1222 vaccination. These receptors came from an adult in good health. Both conserved end residues are part of each CDR3. D genes are given only for firm matches. Clone size is given for some rows only: seen once, a few or many times, or a class if the clone is expanded.

D	size	J	V	DNA	CDR3
NA	NA	TRBJ1-2	TRBV3-1/TRBV3-2	TGTGCCAGCAGCCAAGATGCAGGGAAGAACACCTTC	CASSQDAGKNTF
TRBD1	NA	TRBJ1-1	TRBV19	TGTGCCAGTAGTTGGACAGGGACTAACACTGAAGCTTTCTTT	CASSWTGTNTEAFF
NA	NA	TRBJ2-3	TRBV29-1	TGCAGCGTTCGGGGCGGCGCAGATACGCAGTATTTT	CSVRGGADTQYF
NA	NA	TRBJ1-1	TRBV7-2	TGTGCCAGCAGCTTACTCCCAGGGTTGAACACTGAAGCTTTCTTT	CASSLLPGLNTEAFF
TRBD1	NA	TRBJ1-2	TRBV24-1	TGTGCCACCAGTGATTATTACAGGGGGAATTGGGGCTACACCTTC	CATSDYYRGNWGYTF
TRBD1	once	TRBJ1-1	TRBV5-1	TGCGCCAGCAGCTTGGGGGACAGCCGAAACACTGAAGCTTTCTTT	CASSLGDSRNTEAFF
TRBD2	NA	TRBJ2-2	TRBV7-2	TGTGCCAGCAGCTTCAGCGGGGCCGGGGAGCTGTTTTTT	CASSFSGAGELFF
NA	NA	TRBJ2-7	TRBV14	TGTGCCAGCAGCTCTAGTCCCCGGGACACATTGGGGGAGCAGTACTTC	CASSSSPRDTLGEQYF
TRBD1	NA	TRBJ1-2	TRBV28	TGTGCCAGCAGTCTCCAGGGGGACAGAGGGCACTATGGCTACACCTTC	CASSLQGDRGHYGYTF
NA	NA	TRBJ2-4	TRBV6-5	TGTGCCAGCAGTTCCGGGGGCCAAAACATTCAGTACTTC	CASSSGGQNIQYF
NA	NA	TRBJ1-4	TRBV13	TGTGCCAGCAGCACAGACAGAAAGAATGAAAAACTGTTTTTT	CASSTDRKNEKLFF
TRBD1	few	TRBJ1-4	TRBV4-1	TGCGCCAGCAGCGTAGGGACAGTTAATGAAAAACTGTTTTTT	CASSVGTVNEKLFF
NA	NA	TRBJ2-2	TRBV18	TGTGCCAGCTCACCCTCAGCCGGGGAGCTGTTTTTT	CASSPSAGELFF
TRBD1	medium-sized	TRBJ1-3	TRBV5-4	TGTGCCAGCAGCTCGACAGGGGGCCTTGGAAACACCATATATTTT	CASSSTGGLGNTIYF
NA	NA	TRBJ1-1	TRBV7-9	TGTGCCAGCAGCCCCAGTGACACTGAAGCTTTCTTT	CASSPSDTEAFF
TRBD1	NA	TRBJ2-5	TRBV5-1	TGCGCCAGCAGCTTGGTAGGACAGGGGACCCCCCAAGAGACCCAGTACTTC	CASSLVGQGTPQETQYF
NA	once	TRBJ2-7	TRBV7-2	TGTGCCAGCAGCTTAACCTTAGGGGGACCCAACTACGAGCAGTACTTC	CASSLTLGGPNYEQYF
TRBD1	NA	TRBJ1-2	TRBV14	TGTGCCAGCAGCCAAAGACAGGGAAGGGGATTCTATGGCTACACCTTC	CASSQRQGRGFYGYTF
NA	NA	TRBJ2-5	TRBV19	TGTGCCAGTAGTATAAACCAGCAAGAGACCCAGTACTTC	CASSINQQETQYF
NA	NA	TRBJ2-1	TRBV27	TGTGCCAGCACCTCCTCCCGGGGAAGGGTAAAAAATGAGCAGTTCTTC	CASTSSRGRVKNEQFF
TRBD2	NA	TRBJ2-2	TRBV4-1	TGCGCCAGCAGCGCCAGACTAGCAGCGAACACCGGGGAGCTGTTTTTT	CASSARLAANTGELFF
NA	NA	TRBJ2-5	TRBV7-8	TGTGCCAGCAGCCCCGGAGGGGGTAGGGAGACCCAGTACTTC	CASSPGGGRETQYF
NA	NA	TRBJ1-2	TRBV4-1	TGCGCCAGCAGCCAGGCCTCGGGCTCCTATGGCTACACCTTC	CASSQASGSYGYTF
TRBD1	NA	TRBJ2-2	TRBV5-1	TGCGCCAGCAGCCTCGACAGGGCAGGGGAGCTGTTTTTT	CASSLDRAGELFF
NA	NA	TRBJ1-1	TRBV6-5	TGTGCCAGCAGTCCAAGCTGGGGGTCAACTGAAGCTTTCTTT	CASSPSWGSTEAFF
NA	NA	TRBJ1-1	TRBV4-1	TGCGCCAGCAGCCAACATCCTTACAAGACAGTAAACTCTGAAGCTTTCTTT	CASSQHPYKTVNSEAFF
TRBD2	NA	TRBJ2-3	TRBV3-1/TRBV3-2	TGTGCCAGCAGCCACCAACTAGCGGGTGCCACAGATACGCAGTATTTT	CASSHQLAGATDTQYF
TRBD1	NA	TRBJ2-3	TRBV5-1	TGCGCCAGCAGCTACCTGACAGGGGGCACAGATACGCAGTATTTT	CASSYLTGGTDTQYF
NA	NA	TRBJ2-7	TRBV28	TGTGCTACCTCGAGGACCAAAATTGAGCAGTACTTC	CATSRTKIEQYF
TRBD1	NA	TRBJ2-7	TRBV10-2	TGCGCCAGCAGTCCCCTCGGCACAGGGGGCCCTTCCTACGAGCAGTACTTC	CASSPLGTGGPSYEQYF
TRBD2	NA	TRBJ2-2	TRBV7-9	TGTGCCAGCGGTAGCGGGGGGCCCCACACCGGGGAGCTGTTTTTT	CASGSGGPHTGELFF
NA	NA	TRBJ2-4	TRBV2	TGTGCCAGCAGTGGGAGGCTTCTGGGGTCAGGGGCCCTACTAGGAGCCAAAAACATTCAGTACTTC	CASSGRLLGSGALLGAKNIQYF
NA	NA	TRBJ2-1	TRBV9	TGTGCCAGCAGCGAGGAGGCTAAGGGCTCCTACAATGAGCAGTTCTTC	CASSEEAKGSYNEQFF
NA	NA	TRBJ1-6	TRBV19	TGTGCCAGCAGGGCCAGGACCGGATATAATTCACCCCTCCACTTT	CASRARTGYNSPLHF
NA	few	TRBJ1-2	TRBV6-5	TGTGCCAGCAGTTCACAGGGCTATGGCTACACCTTC	CASSSQGYGYTF
NA	NA	TRBJ1-2	TRBV11-2	TGTGCCAGCAGCCTCAGAGCTTTGGGGGGCTATGGCTACACCTTC	CASSLRALGGYGYTF
NA	NA	TRBJ2-7	TRBV5-1	TGCGCCAGCAGCTTGGACTCCCCCCAAGGGTACGAGCAGTACTTC	CASSLDSPQGYEQYF
NA	NA	TRBJ2-3	TRBV6-5	TGTGCCAGCAGGATTTGGGCAGCGGGCGTAGATACGCAGTATTTT	CASRIWAAGVDTQYF
TRBD1	NA	TRBJ1-2	TRBV28	TGTGCCAGCAGTCCGGACAGGGAGGCTAACTATGGCTACACCTTC	CASSPDREANYGYTF
NA	NA	TRBJ2-1	TRBV4-1	TGCGCCAGCAGCCAAGTGGAGGGGGCCGGTAATGAGCAGTTCTTC	CASSQVEGAGNEQFF
NA	NA	TRBJ1-2	TRBV29-1	TGCAGCGTTGTGCCGGGGCCGGACTGGCCTTACACCTTC	CSVVPGPDWPYTF
TRBD2	NA	TRBJ2-3	TRBV2	TGTGCCAGCAGCCTCAGCGGGGCTCGCACAGATACGCAGTATTTT	CASSLSGARTDTQYF
NA	once	TRBJ1-1	TRBV4-2	TGTGCCAGCAGCCGGGGGGGGACTGAAGCTTTCTTT	CASSRGGTEAFF
NA	NA	TRBJ1-6	TRBV11-2	TGTGCCAGCAGCGGAAATAATTCACCCCTCCACTTT	CASSGNNSPLHF
NA	NA	TRBJ1-1	TRBV11-2	TGTGCCAGCAGCGGCAACAGGGCGAACACTGAAGCTTTCTTT	CASSGNRANTEAFF